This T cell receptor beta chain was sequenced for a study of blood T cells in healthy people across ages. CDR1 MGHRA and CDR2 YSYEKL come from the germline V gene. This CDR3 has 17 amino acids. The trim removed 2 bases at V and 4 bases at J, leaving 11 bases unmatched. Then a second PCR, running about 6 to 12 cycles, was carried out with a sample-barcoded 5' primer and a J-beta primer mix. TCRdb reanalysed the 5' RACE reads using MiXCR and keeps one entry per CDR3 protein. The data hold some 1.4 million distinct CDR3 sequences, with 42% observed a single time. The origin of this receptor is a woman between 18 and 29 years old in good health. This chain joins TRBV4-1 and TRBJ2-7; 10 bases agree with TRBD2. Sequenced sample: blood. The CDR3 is CASSQRSGRGGQYEQYF. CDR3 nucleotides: TGCGCCAGCAGCCAAAGGAGCGGGAGGGGAGGTCAATACGAGCAGTACTTC.